This T cell receptor (beta chain) appears in the sequencing data of a study of T cell changes during pregnancy in multiple sclerosis. Sequencing used immunoSEQ multiplex PCR; TCRdb keeps in-frame clones, though not all of them. Here the sample spans approximately 50,000 clones, around 90% being singletons. The CDR3 covers 16 residues. Germline-derived CDR1 and CDR2 are MDHEN and SYDVKM. With V trimmed by 1 base and J by 5 bases, 3 bases remained unmatched. The receptor was derived from a female donor in good health, enrolled as a control in a pregnancy study. This chain links TRBV28 with TRBJ2-7; TRBD2 aligns across 15 bases. The sample consisted of CD4+ T cells from peripheral blood mononuclear cells, taken after pregnancy. The DNA for the CDR3 is TGTGCCAGCAGTTTATCCGGACTAGCGGGAGGGGACGAGCAGTACTTC. Residues: CASSLSGLAGGDEQYF.